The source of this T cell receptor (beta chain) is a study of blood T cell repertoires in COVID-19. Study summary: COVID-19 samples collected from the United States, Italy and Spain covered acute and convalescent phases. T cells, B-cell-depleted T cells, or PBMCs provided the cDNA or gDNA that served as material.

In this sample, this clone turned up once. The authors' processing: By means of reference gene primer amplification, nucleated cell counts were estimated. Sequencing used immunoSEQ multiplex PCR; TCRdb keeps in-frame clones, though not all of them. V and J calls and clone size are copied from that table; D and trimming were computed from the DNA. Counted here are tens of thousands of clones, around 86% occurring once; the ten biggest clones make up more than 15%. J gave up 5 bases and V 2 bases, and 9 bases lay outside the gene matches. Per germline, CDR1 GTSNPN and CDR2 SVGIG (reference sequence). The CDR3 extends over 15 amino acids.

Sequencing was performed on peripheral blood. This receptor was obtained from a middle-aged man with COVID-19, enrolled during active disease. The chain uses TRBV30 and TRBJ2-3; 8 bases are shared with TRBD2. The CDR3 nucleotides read TGTGCCTGGAGTCCGGGACTAGGGGGAGGAGATACGCAGTATTTT. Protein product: CAWSPGLGGGDTQYF.